These 10 T cell receptor beta chains were sequenced from one sample in a study of cytomegalovirus exposure and HLA in healthy donors. 13 Jbeta primers and 60 Vbeta primers were used for the PCR. Method: immunoSEQ multiplex PCR; TCRdb's copy keeps in-frame clones and lacks some. This table holds approximately 89,000 clones, about three quarters found once. Sequencing was carried out using PBMCs. The receptor set was obtained from a man younger than 45 in good health and CMV-seropositive.

The chain employs TRBV4-1 and TRBJ2-1; 9 nucleotides match TRBD2. V dropped 1 base and J dropped 7; count of bases not matched to a gene: 2. The CDR3 length is 14 residues. CDR1 MGHRA and CDR2 YSYEKL come from the germline V gene. The CDR3 coding sequence is TGCGCCAGCAGCCAAGGGGGACTAGCTAATGAGCAGTTCTTC. As protein: CASSQGGLANEQFF.

V and J are TRBV5-8 and TRBJ1-5, with unresolved D. Deletions cut 2 bases from V and 2 bases from J, with 8 bases between. The CDR3 runs to 14 residues. The germline V gene encodes CDR1 SGHTS and CDR2 YDEGEE. The CDR3 nucleotides read TGTGCCAGCAGCTTCGCGGTGGGCAATCAGCCCCAGCATTTT. As protein: CASSFAVGNQPQHF.

The chain is built from TRBV5-6 and TRBJ1-1; 9 positions match TRBD1. This CDR3 is 13 amino acids long. Trimming took 5 bases from V and 4 from J; bases not matched to a gene: 3. Germline loops: CDR1 SGHDT, CDR2 YYEEEE. The DNA for the CDR3 is TGTGCCAGCAGAGTGGACAGGGGCACTGAAGCTTTCTTT. Its translation: CASRVDRGTEAFF. Combining the CDR3 with reference TRBV5-6 and TRBJ1-1 gives the whole variable domain DAGVTQSPTHLIKTRGQQVTLRCSPKSGHDTVSWYQQALGQGPQFIFQYYEEEERQRGNFPDRFSGHQFPNYSSELNVNALLLGDSALYLCASRVDRGTEAFFGQGTRLTVV.

This clone occurred a few times. This chain joins TRBV4-1 and TRBJ1-6, with 8 bases that match TRBD1. Per germline, CDR1 MGHRA and CDR2 YSYEKL. This CDR3 region has 22 residues. Germline trimming cut 0 bases from V and 3 bases from J; bases unmatched to any gene: 19. CDR3 bases: TGCGCCAGCAGCCAAGATACGACAAGATACAGGGGGTTAGGATACTATAATTCACCCCTCCACTTT. Protein product: CASSQDTTRYRGLGYYNSPLHF.

V is TRBV10-3 and J is TRBJ1-2; 7 bases map to TRBD1. This CDR3 contains 14 residues. Germline trimming cut 6 bases from V and 4 bases from J; bases unmatched to any gene: 8. Germline V CDR1 and CDR2: ENHRY, SYGVKD. Written as DNA, the CDR3 is TGTGCCATCAGGAAGGGGGACAGTCTCTATGGCTACACCTTC. Its translation is CAIRKGDSLYGYTF.

The V gene is TRBV21-1, the J gene TRBJ1-3. TRBV21-1 is marked as a pseudogene. The CDR3 sequence is 13 residues long. The CDR3 loop reads CASSTPGTNTIYF. CDR3 nucleotides: TGTGCCAGCAGCACACCGGGTACAAACACCATATATTTT.

The rearrangement links TRBV27 to TRBJ1-2; D gene ambiguous. V shed 4 bases and J shed 5 bases, with 11 bases lying between them. The CDR3 sequence is 13 residues long. The V gene's germline CDR1 is MNHEY and CDR2 SMNVEV (reference sequence). The CDR3 region is CASSSTAGYGYTF. Written as DNA, the CDR3 is TGTGCCAGCAGTTCTACAGCGGGATATGGCTACACCTTC.

The V gene is TRBV15, the J gene TRBJ2-7; 8 nucleotides agree with TRBD1. This CDR3 spans 13 amino acids. Germline-derived CDR1 and CDR2 are LNHNV and YYDKDF (reference sequence). The trim removed 4 bases at V and 3 bases at J, leaving 2 bases unmatched. As DNA, the CDR3 is TGTGCCACCAGCATAGGACAGGGCTACGAGCAGTACTTC. Its translation: CATSIGQGYEQYF.

The chain carries TRBV2 and TRBJ2-3; 16 bases are shared with TRBD2. V shed 8 bases, J shed 2 bases, and the junction held 7 bases outside the gene matches. Germline CDR1 reads SNHLY; CDR2 reads FYNNEI. The length of the CDR3 is 17 residues. The CDR3 reads CASYGTSGGASTDTQYF. CDR3 in DNA: TGTGCCAGCTACGGGACTAGCGGGGGGGCCTCCACAGATACGCAGTATTTT.

The chain has TRBV6-5 and TRBJ1-5; no firm D call. Germline loops: CDR1 MNHEY, CDR2 SVGAGI. The CDR3 totals 15 residues. Trimming shortened V by 0 bases and J by 6 bases, and 12 bases separated the two germline ends. CDR3 region: CASSYSKRSIQPQHF. CDR3 nucleotides: TGTGCCAGCAGTTACTCGAAACGGAGTATTCAGCCCCAGCATTTT.